The T cell receptor (beta chain) described here comes from a study of blood T cells in healthy people across ages. Overall study: T cells yielded about one barcoded beta molecule per two cells through template switching.

As regards this clonotype: What it recognizes is unknown.

A second PCR, run for about 7 to 11 cycles, used a sample-barcoded 5' primer plus a J-beta primer mix. Every sample gave at least 3 million paired-end reads containing CDR3. One entry per CDR3 protein results from TCRdb running MiXCR on the 5' RACE reads. The data contain roughly 800,000 distinct CDR3 sequences, around half of them singletons. CDR3 length: 16 residues. V gave up 2 bases and J gave up 1 base, with 12 bases separating them. CDR1 and CDR2 from the germline V gene are MNHEY and SVGAGI. Findings and limits, study-wide: CMV infection status of these donors was not known.

Approximately 9 milliliters was the volume of peripheral blood drawn from each donor. This sequence joins TRBV6-5 and TRBJ2-4, with a weak D call TRBD2 (5 bases). This TCR was sampled from an elderly man in good health. Sequencing input: blood. The chain's CDR3 is CASSYKPSSAKNIQYF. The CDR3 region has the DNA TGTGCCAGCAGTTACAAGCCTAGCAGCGCCAAAAACATTCAGTACTTC.